This TCR beta chain comes out of a study of tumor-infiltrating lymphocytes in primary liver carcinoma. Study-wide findings and caveats: Between tumor regions, pairs overlapped more than tumor-adjacent and tumor-blood pairs did.

Production of TCR beta cDNA used approximately 0.55 ug total RNA together with a constant-region primer. Sequencing libraries for TCR beta derived from three nested multiplex PCR rounds that used slightly modified ARM-PCR. TRBV1-TRBV30 forward primers and a C-beta reverse primer were used in the first two PCR rounds, which each ran for approximately 11 cycles. TCRdb itself ran the multiplex PCR reads through MiXCR, one entry per CDR3 protein. The profile covers 90,000 to 150,000 distinct CDR3 sequences, with nearly 70% appearing a single time and 8.1% taken by the ten largest. CDR3 length: 15 amino acids. Losses at the gene ends were 1 base for V and 2 bases for J; bases not matched to a gene: 6. Germline lookup yields CDR1 SGHDT and CDR2 YYEEEE. Each 20-30 mg portion of unsorted bulk tissue served as the source for co-extraction of RNA and DNA. Through surgical resection, the patients' primary liver carcinoma was treated.

Comment on this clonotype: Its target is unknown. This could be a read error, since a much larger clone is one nucleotide away.

Sequenced material: tumor-adjacent normal liver tissue. The receptor's source is an older woman with primary liver carcinoma and hepatitis B virus infection. The chain has TRBV5-6 and TRBJ2-7; 7 bases match TRBD2. Here the CDR3 reads CASSLNGREPYEQYF. The CDR3 DNA sequence: TGTGCCAGCAGCTTGAATGGGAGGGAACCCTACGAGCAGTACTTC.